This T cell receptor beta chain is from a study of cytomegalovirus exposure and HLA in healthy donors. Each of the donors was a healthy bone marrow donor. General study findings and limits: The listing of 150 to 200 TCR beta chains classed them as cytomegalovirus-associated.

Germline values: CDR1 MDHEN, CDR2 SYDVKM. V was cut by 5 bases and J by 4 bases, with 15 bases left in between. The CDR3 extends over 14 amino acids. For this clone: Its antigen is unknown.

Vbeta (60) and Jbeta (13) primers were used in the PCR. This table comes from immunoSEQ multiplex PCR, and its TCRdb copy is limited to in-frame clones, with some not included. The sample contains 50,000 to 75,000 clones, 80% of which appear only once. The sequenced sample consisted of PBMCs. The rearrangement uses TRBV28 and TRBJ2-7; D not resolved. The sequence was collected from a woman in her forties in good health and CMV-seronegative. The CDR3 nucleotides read TGTGCCAGCAGTCGGCCCTCCCAGACTTACGAGCAGTACTTC. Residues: CASSRPSQTYEQYF.